These 28 T cell receptor beta chains were all obtained from the same sample, sequenced in a study of cytomegalovirus exposure and HLA in healthy donors. The table came from immunoSEQ multiplex PCR; TCRdb's copy has only in-frame clones and leaves some out. The table includes tens of thousands of clones, 95% to 97% detected once. Sequencing input: PBMCs. The receptors stem from a man aged 18-30 years in good health and CMV-seronegative.

This chain joins TRBV29-1 and TRBJ1-1; a weak D match, TRBD1 (6 bases). The germline CDR1 and CDR2 sequences are SQVTM and ANQGSEA. The CDR3 loop spans 14 amino acids. Trimming took off 6 bases at V and 3 bases at J, with 17 bases between the two ends. CDR3 in amino acids: CSVRLRGRDTEAFF. CDR3 DNA: TGCAGCGTCCGCTTGAGGGGGAGGGACACTGAAGCTTTCTTT. The variable domain in full, with the rest retrieved from reference TRBV29-1 and TRBJ1-1, is SAVISQKPSRDICQRGTSLTIQCQVDSQVTMMFWYRQQPGQSLTLIATANQGSEATYESGFVIDKFPISRPNLTFSTLTVSNMSPEDSSIYLCSVRLRGRDTEAFFGQGTRLTVV.

In its sample, this clone was seen once. This rearrangement joins TRBV5-5 to TRBJ2-2, with TRBD2 as a possible D gene (6 bases). CDR1 and CDR2 from the germline V gene are SGHKS and YYEKEE (reference sequence). Trimming cost V 4 bases and J 5 bases, with 15 bases left between them. The CDR3 covers 15 residues. The CDR3 DNA follows: TGTGCCAGCAGCCCCTCCCGACTAGTAACCGGGGAGCTGTTTTTT. As protein: CASSPSRLVTGELFF.

The chain links TRBV18 to TRBJ1-2; D perhaps matches TRBD1 (5 bases). Trimming removed 4 bases from V and 4 bases from J, with 10 bases in between. The CDR3 covers 13 residues. Germline loops: CDR1 KGHSH, CDR2 LQKENI. CDR3 DNA: TGTGCCAGCTCACTCGGGACTGTCTATGGCTACACCTTC. Translating it yields CASSLGTVYGYTF. The whole variable domain, filled in from reference TRBV18 and TRBJ1-2, reads NAGVMQNPRHLVRRRGQEARLRCSPMKGHSHVYWYRQLPEEGLKFMVYLQKENIIDESGMPKERFSAEFPKEGPSILRIQQVVRGDSAAYFCASSLGTVYGYTFGSGTRLTVV.

V gene TRBV19 combines with J gene TRBJ1-2, with D unresolved. Trimming pared 7 bases from V and 8 bases from J, leaving 17 bases between. CDR3 length equals 13 residues. CDR1 and CDR2 (germline): LNHDA, SQIVND (reference sequence). The CDR3 region has the DNA TGTGCCAGTAAGACGGGTTCAGCGGAGGGCTACACCTTC. This sequence encodes CASKTGSAEGYTF. Variable domain in full (rest from reference TRBV19 and TRBJ1-2): DGGITQSPKYLFRKEGQNVTLSCEQNLNHDAMYWYRQDPGQGLRLIYYSQIVNDFQKGDIAEGYSVSREKKESFPLTVTSAQKNPTAFYLCASKTGSAEGYTFGSGTRLTVV.

The sample holds one count of this clone. The chain carries TRBV7-9 and TRBJ2-7, with TRBD1 matching over 12 bases. V shed 8 bases, J shed 2 bases, and the junction held 7 bases outside the gene matches. Germline assignment: CDR1 SEHNR and CDR2 FQNEAQ (reference sequence). The CDR3 length is 15 residues. CDR3 in DNA: TGTGCCAGCGGTCCCGGGACAGGGGGCCCCTACGAGCAGTACTTC. Translated, it gives CASGPGTGGPYEQYF. The full variable domain, its missing parts supplied by reference TRBV7-9 and TRBJ2-7, is DTGVSQNPRHKITKRGQNVTFRCDPISEHNRLYWYRQTLGQGPEFLTYFQNEAQLEKSRLLSDRFSAERPKGSFSTLEIQRTEQGDSAMYLCASGPGTGGPYEQYFGPGTRLTVT.

The sample holds one count of this clone. The rearrangement uses TRBV11-2 and TRBJ2-4; no definite D call. Germline CDR1 SGHAT, CDR2 FQNNGV. The CDR3 has 16 amino acids. V was cut by 0 bases and J by 0 bases, with 9 bases left in between. The chain's CDR3 is CASSLDHGLAKNIQYF. DNA of the CDR3: TGTGCCAGCAGCTTAGATCATGGGCTAGCCAAAAACATTCAGTACTTC.

The chain has TRBV6-5 and TRBJ1-2; unclear D gene. V was trimmed by 5 bases and J by 5 bases, leaving 9 bases between them. From germline, CDR1 is MNHEY and CDR2 SVGAGI. CDR3 length equals 12 residues. The CDR3 coding sequence is TGTGCCAGCAGTACCCCCCGGTATGGCTACACCTTC. Protein sequence: CASSTPRYGYTF.

The rearrangement uses TRBV7-3 and TRBJ2-4; TRBD1 aligns across 9 bases. This CDR3 contains 15 residues. With 2 bases clipped from V and 6 bases from J, the junction kept 5 bases outside the gene matches. The germline gives CDR1 SGHTA, CDR2 FQGTGA. CDR3 nucleotide sequence: TGTGCCAGCAGCTTAGGCGACAGGGGGTCAAACATTCAGTACTTC. Its translation is CASSLGDRGSNIQYF. The full variable domain, in which reference TRBV7-3 and TRBJ2-4 provide the parts outside the CDR3, is GAGVSQTPSNKVTEKGKYVELRCDPISGHTALYWYRQSLGQGPEFLIYFQGTGAADDSGLPNDRFFAVRPEGSVSTLKIQRTERGDSAVYLCASSLGDRGSNIQYFGAGTRLSVL.

V is TRBV9 and J is TRBJ1-1; D ambiguous. Germline V lookup: CDR1 SGDLS, CDR2 YYNGEE. The V end lost 1 base, the J end lost 3 bases, and 4 bases lay between the germline ends. This CDR3 comprises 12 residues. For the CDR3, the DNA is TGTGCCAGCAGCGTAACGGACACTGAAGCTTTCTTT. Translated, it gives CASSVTDTEAFF.

The chain employs TRBV5-1 and TRBJ2-5, with a weak D call TRBD2 (5 bases). The CDR3 length is 13 residues. V was cut by 5 bases and J by 3 bases, with 11 bases left in between. CDR1 is SGHRS, CDR2 YFSETQ, per germline. The DNA for the CDR3 is TGCGCCAGCAGTAGAAGCGGCGAAGAGACCCAGTACTTC. Its protein is CASSRSGEETQYF.

The CDR3 DNA is TGTGCCAGCAGCGAGGGAGACTCTGGAAACACCATATATTTT. Its protein product is CASSEGDSGNTIYF. This sequence joins TRBV9 and TRBJ1-3; no clear D. The CDR3 covers 14 residues. Germline V gene data show CDR1 as SGDLS and CDR2 as YYNGEE. V lost 3 bases and J lost 0, with 7 bases in between.

The rearrangement links TRBV11-1 to TRBJ2-7; 7 nucleotides line up with TRBD1. Germline CDR1 is SGHAT and CDR2 is FQDESV (reference sequence). The trim removed 4 bases at V and 3 bases at J, leaving 3 bases unmatched. The CDR3 sequence is 13 residues long. The CDR3 DNA is TGTGCCAGCAGCTACAGGGGTCACTACGAGCAGTACTTC. It encodes CASSYRGHYEQYF. Variable domain in full (rest from reference TRBV11-1 and TRBJ2-7): EAEVAQSPRYKITEKSQAVAFWCDPISGHATLYWYRQILGQGPELLVQFQDESVVDDSQLPKDRFSAERLKGVDSTLKIQPAELGDSAMYLCASSYRGHYEQYFGPGTRLTVT.

The rearrangement links TRBV27 to TRBJ1-2; maybe TRBD1 (5 bases). Germline CDR1 reads MNHEY; CDR2 reads SMNVEV (reference sequence). V dropped 3 bases and J dropped 2 bases, with 10 bases sitting between them. This CDR3 comprises 14 residues. CDR3 sequence (DNA): TGTGCCAGCAGTTTTGGGGCAGTAAACTATGGCTACACCTTC. It codes for CASSFGAVNYGYTF.

The chain uses TRBV28 and TRBJ2-7; 10 bases match TRBD1. Germline V lookup: CDR1 MDHEN, CDR2 SYDVKM. CDR3 length equals 16 residues. J gave up 4 bases and V 3 bases, and 9 bases lay outside the gene matches. The DNA for the CDR3 is TGTGCCAGCAGTTTTTATTTAGGGACAGGGGATTACGAGCAGTACTTC. Encoded protein: CASSFYLGTGDYEQYF.

J is TRBJ1-2 and V is TRBV5-1; D is possibly TRBD1 (5 bases). This CDR3 comprises 15 residues. Germline V gene lookup returns CDR1 SGHRS and CDR2 YFSETQ. V was trimmed by 4 bases and J by 6 bases, leaving 19 bases between them. The CDR3 reads CASSLMGLQQDGYTF. CDR3 DNA sequence: TGCGCCAGCAGCCTAATGGGACTCCAACAGGATGGCTACACCTTC.

The rearrangement links TRBV21-1 to TRBJ1-4. TRBV21-1 has pseudogene status. The CDR3 is 14 residues long. In nucleotides, the CDR3 is TGTGCCAGCAGCCTTCAATCCGGTGCCGAAAAACTGTTTTTT. Protein: CASSLQSGAEKLFF.

The chain carries TRBV2 and TRBJ1-2; no clear D gene. CDR3 size: 14 residues. With 4 bases removed from V and 4 bases from J, the gap between germline ends came to 13 bases. Germline CDR1 and CDR2: SNHLY and FYNNEI. The CDR3 DNA is TGTGCCAGCAGTGTCGAGGAGGGAACCTATGGCTACACCTTC. This translates into CASSVEEGTYGYTF.

This clone occurred once. J is TRBJ1-6 and V is TRBV6-5, with D possibly TRBD1 on 6 matching bases. Germline lookup yields CDR1 MNHEY and CDR2 SVGAGI. The germline V and J ends were trimmed by 2 bases and 5 bases, with 10 bases remaining between them. This CDR3 region has 15 residues. The CDR3 DNA sequence: TGTGCCAGCAGTTACCGGACAGTTAATAATTCACCCCTCCACTTT. Residues: CASSYRTVNNSPLHF.

V and J are TRBV7-6 and TRBJ1-1; 9 bases align to TRBD1. After removal of 4 bases from V and 7 bases from J, the junction contained 1 base not matched to a gene. The CDR3 has 12 amino acids. Germline V CDR1 and CDR2: SGHVS, FNYEAQ. The CDR3 nucleotides are TGTGCCAGCAGCTCGGGACAGGGTGAAGCTTTCTTT. Translated: CASSSGQGEAFF.

V usage is TRBV19 and J usage is TRBJ1-2; D might be TRBD1 (5 bases). V lost 10 bases, J lost 3 bases, and 18 bases lay in between. Germline CDR1 is LNHDA and CDR2 is SQIVND (reference sequence). The CDR3 has 14 amino acids. CDR3 region: CATYPGGTHYGYTF. The DNA of the CDR3 is TGTGCCACCTACCCCGGTGGGACTCACTATGGCTACACCTTC.

The J gene is TRBJ2-1, the V gene TRBV6-5, with TRBD2 identical over 12 bases. V shed 6 bases and J 5 bases; nucleotides not matched to a gene: 5. CDR1 MNHEY and CDR2 SVGAGI come from the germline V gene. The CDR3 loop spans 15 amino acids. CDR3 amino acids: CASRRLAGADNEQFF. The CDR3 DNA reads as TGTGCCAGCAGAAGACTAGCGGGAGCAGACAATGAGCAGTTCTTC.

The rearrangement links TRBV5-4 to TRBJ1-2; TRBD1 agrees at 8 bases. Germline assignment: CDR1 SGHNT and CDR2 YYREEE (reference sequence). With 0 bases clipped from V and 1 base from J, the junction kept 2 bases outside the gene matches. This CDR3 is 15 amino acids long. CDR3 amino acids: CASSLVGQDNYGYTF. DNA for the CDR3: TGTGCCAGCAGCTTGGTGGGACAGGATAACTATGGCTACACCTTC.

The V call is TRBV5-1, the J call TRBJ1-1; 12 bases align to TRBD1. J was trimmed by 6 bases and V by 3 bases; bases with no gene match: 6. Per germline, CDR1 SGHRS and CDR2 YFSETQ. The CDR3 extends over 15 amino acids. CDR3 nucleotide sequence: TGCGCCAGCAGCTGGACGGGACAGGGGGCCTCTGAAGCTTTCTTT. Translation: CASSWTGQGASEAFF.

This chain uses TRBV5-1 with TRBJ1-1; D gene uncertain. The CDR3 spans 14 residues. Germline-derived CDR1 and CDR2 are SGHRS and YFSETQ. Between the trimmed V and J ends, which lost 1 base and 4 bases, there was a span of 11 bases. As DNA, the CDR3 is TGCGCCAGCAGCTTGTGGGAGGCAGGCACTGAAGCTTTCTTT. Its translation is CASSLWEAGTEAFF.

This clone has only one observation. The genes are TRBV9 and TRBJ2-7; D is perhaps TRBD1 (6 bases). The CDR3 is 15 amino acids. V gave up 0 bases and J gave up 0 bases, with 10 bases separating them. Germline lookup yields CDR1 SGDLS and CDR2 YYNGEE. In DNA form, the CDR3 reads TGTGCCAGCAGCGTAGAAGACAGGCTCTCCTACGAGCAGTACTTC. Encoded protein: CASSVEDRLSYEQYF.

V and J are TRBV7-3 and TRBJ1-3, with a possible D match to TRBD1 (5 bases). V lost 2 bases to trimming and J lost 4 bases, with 12 bases between them. The CDR3 has 15 amino acids. CDR1 is SGHTA and CDR2 is FQGTGA in the germline V gene. The CDR3 sequence is CASSLSGGFGNTIYF. CDR3 nucleotide sequence: TGTGCCAGCAGCTTATCGGGGGGATTCGGAAACACCATATATTTT.

This clone was counted a single time. The rearrangement joins TRBV29-1 to TRBJ2-2, with D perhaps matching TRBD1 (6 bases). Germline-derived CDR1 and CDR2 are SQVTM and ANQGSEA. The V end lost 7 bases, the J end lost 6 bases, and 21 bases lay between the germline ends. This CDR3 is built from 15 residues. DNA for the CDR3: TGCAGCGGTCGAAGGGGCGCAGGGGACGCCGGGGAGCTGTTTTTT. The encoded protein is CSGRRGAGDAGELFF.

As DNA, the CDR3 is TGTGCCAGCAGCCAGTTAGCCGGGACAGGGGGCCCAGATACGCAGTATTTT. As protein: CASSQLAGTGGPDTQYF. The J gene is TRBJ2-3, the V gene TRBV7-9; 12 bases agree with TRBD1. The CDR3 is 17 residues long. Germline-derived CDR1 and CDR2 are SEHNR and FQNEAQ (reference sequence). After removal of 5 bases from V and 4 bases from J, the junction contained 10 bases not matched to a gene.